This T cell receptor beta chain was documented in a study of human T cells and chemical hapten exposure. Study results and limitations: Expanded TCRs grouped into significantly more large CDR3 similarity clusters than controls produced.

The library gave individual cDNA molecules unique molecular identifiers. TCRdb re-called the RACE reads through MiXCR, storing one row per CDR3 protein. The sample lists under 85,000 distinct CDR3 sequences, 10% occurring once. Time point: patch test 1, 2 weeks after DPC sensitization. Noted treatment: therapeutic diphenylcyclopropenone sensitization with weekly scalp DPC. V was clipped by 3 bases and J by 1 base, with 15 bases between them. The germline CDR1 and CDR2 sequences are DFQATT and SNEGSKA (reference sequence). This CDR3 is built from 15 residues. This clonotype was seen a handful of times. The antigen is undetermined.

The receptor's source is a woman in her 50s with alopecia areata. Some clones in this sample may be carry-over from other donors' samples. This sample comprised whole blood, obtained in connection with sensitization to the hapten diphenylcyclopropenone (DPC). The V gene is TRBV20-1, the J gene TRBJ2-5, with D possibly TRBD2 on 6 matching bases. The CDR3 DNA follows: TGCAGTGCTAGCGCGAATAGCGGAACCCAAGAGACCCAGTACTTC. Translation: CSASANSGTQETQYF.